These T cell receptor beta chains were read from a single sample in a study of shared clonotypes between healthy human individuals. The data were produced by immunoSEQ multiplex PCR, yet TCRdb's version contains in-frame clones alone and is incomplete. The sample has about 2.2 million clones, 93% seen once; the top ten hold approximately 1.7%. Input material: naive CD8+ T cells from PBMCs. The receptors derive from a man between 18 and 35 years old in good health. Some clones in this sample may be carry-over from other donors' samples. Both conserved end residues are part of each CDR3. The order of the fields is J gene, clone size, D gene, V gene, CDR3 protein, CDR3 DNA. D genes are given only for firm matches. Size values are once, few and many counts, or a class for expanded clones, and some rows have none.

>TRBJ2-2|-|-|TRBV9
CASSAPASAMDTGELFF
TGTGCCAGCAGCGCCCCCGCGAGTGCGATGGACACCGGGGAGCTGTTTTTT
>TRBJ2-3|-|-|TRBV9
CASSVGRDTQYF
TGTGCCAGCAGCGTAGGGCGAGATACGCAGTATTTT
>TRBJ1-3|once|-|TRBV5-1
CASSLEENRYRIHSGNTIYF
TGCGCCAGCAGCTTGGAAGAGAACCGGTATCGTATCCACTCTGGAAACACCATATATTTT
>TRBJ2-1|-|TRBD2|TRBV7-9
CASTVGGGNEQFF
TGTGCCAGCACCGTTGGGGGGGGCAATGAGCAGTTCTTC
>TRBJ2-7|-|-|TRBV27
CASSLTGRSEQYF
TGTGCCAGCAGTCTAACAGGGAGAAGCGAGCAGTACTTC
>TRBJ1-1|-|-|TRBV6-4
CASRGQVNTEAFF
TGTGCCAGCAGGGGCCAGGTGAACACTGAAGCTTTCTTT
>TRBJ2-3|-|-|TRBV28
CASSFLDSTDTQYF
TGTGCCAGCAGTTTTCTGGACAGCACAGATACGCAGTATTTT
>TRBJ2-1|-|-|TRBV15
CATSPGANNEQFF
TGTGCCACCAGCCCGGGGGCGAACAATGAGCAGTTCTTC
>TRBJ1-2|-|-|TRBV9
CASSVGVSSWNYGYTF
TGTGCCAGCAGCGTAGGGGTCTCATCATGGAACTATGGCTACACCTTC
>TRBJ1-1|-|-|TRBV19
CASSMSRSRGLRTEAFF
TGTGCCAGTAGTATGTCGAGGTCGCGGGGCCTCCGCACTGAAGCTTTCTTT
>TRBJ2-5|-|-|TRBV9
CASSVAGRNQETQYF
TGTGCCAGCAGCGTAGCCGGGAGAAACCAAGAGACCCAGTACTTC
>TRBJ2-5|-|-|TRBV7-9
CASRPEAGETQYF
TGTGCCAGCAGGCCCGAGGCCGGAGAGACCCAGTACTTC
>TRBJ2-1|-|TRBD1|TRBV5-1
CASSPRQGRIDEQFF
TGCGCCAGCAGCCCCCGACAGGGGCGGATCGATGAGCAGTTCTTC
>TRBJ2-7|-|-|TRBV7-2
CASSLGRVGRFAYEQYF
TGTGCCAGCAGCTTAGGAAGGGTAGGCAGGTTCGCCTACGAGCAGTACTTC
>TRBJ2-1|-|TRBD1|TRBV6-6
CASSYYGTGGYNEQFF
TGTGCCAGCAGTTACTACGGGACAGGGGGCTACAATGAGCAGTTCTTC
>TRBJ2-3|-|TRBD1|TRBV5-6
CASKGQIRTDTQYF
TGTGCCAGCAAGGGACAGATCAGGACAGATACGCAGTATTTT
>TRBJ1-5|-|-|TRBV2
CASSDGGGSGSNQPQHF
TGTGCCAGCAGTGATGGGGGGGGAAGCGGTAGCAATCAGCCCCAGCATTTT
>TRBJ2-2|-|-|TRBV28
CASSRIPTGELFF
TGTGCCAGCAGTCGAATACCCACCGGGGAGCTGTTTTTT
>TRBJ2-3|-|-|TRBV13
CASSPRITPDTQYF
TGTGCCAGCAGCCCCCGAATAACCCCGGATACGCAGTATTTT
>TRBJ2-7|-|TRBD1|TRBV7-9
CASSLRTGATSYEQYF
TGTGCCAGCAGCTTAAGGACAGGGGCGACGTCCTACGAGCAGTACTTC
>TRBJ2-1|-|TRBD2|TRBV27
CASRSAVAGSSYNEQFF
TGTGCCAGCAGATCGGCGGTAGCGGGCAGCTCCTACAATGAGCAGTTCTTC
>TRBJ2-1|-|TRBD2|TRBV6-5
CASSLELAGDGEQFF
TGTGCCAGCAGTTTAGAACTAGCGGGAGACGGTGAGCAGTTCTTC
>TRBJ2-6|-|TRBD1|TRBV9
CASSVAPQGARVSGANVLTF
TGTGCCAGCAGCGTAGCTCCACAGGGGGCTAGGGTCTCTGGGGCCAACGTCCTGACTTTC
>TRBJ2-3|-|-|TRBV6-5
CASSARAAGFGTQYF
TGTGCCAGCAGTGCCAGGGCGGCCGGTTTCGGTACGCAGTATTTT
>TRBJ2-7|-|-|TRBV7-2
CASSSRDGGLYEQYF
TGTGCCAGCAGCTCCCGGGACGGGGGTCTCTACGAGCAGTACTTC
>TRBJ2-7|-|-|TRBV5-1
CASSQGLEDSYEQYF
TGCGCCAGCAGCCAAGGGTTGGAGGATTCCTACGAGCAGTACTTC
>TRBJ2-2|-|-|TRBV11-3
CASSYRGGTGELFF
TGTGCCAGCAGCTACCGAGGGGGCACCGGGGAGCTGTTTTTT
>TRBJ2-1|-|-|TRBV7-3
CASSHAANEQFF
TGTGCCAGCAGCCACGCGGCGAATGAGCAGTTCTTC
>TRBJ2-7|-|TRBD2|TRBV7-9
CASSLAMTSGPYEQYF
TGTGCCAGCAGCTTAGCGATGACTAGCGGCCCCTACGAGCAGTACTTC
>TRBJ2-7|-|-|TRBV4-1
CASSYRRGAYEQYF
TGCGCCAGCAGCTACCGGAGGGGGGCCTACGAGCAGTACTTC
>TRBJ2-2|-|TRBD2|TRBV19
CASKAGAVTGELFF
TGTGCCAGTAAGGCGGGAGCGGTCACCGGGGAGCTGTTTTTT
>TRBJ2-1|-|TRBD2|TRBV7-6
CASSLVVVSGRAVEQFF
TGTGCCAGCAGCTTAGTGGTAGTGAGCGGGAGGGCGGTTGAGCAGTTCTTC
>TRBJ2-7|-|-|TRBV5-1
CASSLPAYEQYF
TGCGCCAGCAGCTTACCGGCCTACGAGCAGTACTTC
>TRBJ2-7|-|TRBD2|TRBV7-9
CASSPVALAGYEQYF
TGTGCCAGCAGCCCAGTCGCGCTAGCGGGGTACGAGCAGTACTTC
>TRBJ2-7|-|TRBD1|TRBV5-1
CASSWGQGTYEQYF
TGCGCCAGCAGCTGGGGACAGGGAACCTACGAGCAGTACTTC
>TRBJ2-7|once|TRBD2|TRBV18
CASSPRGGFASYEQYF
TGTGCCAGCTCACCACGGGGAGGGTTCGCCTCCTACGAGCAGTACTTC
>TRBJ2-7|-|-|TRBV19
CASSYTRSYEQYF
TGTGCCAGTAGTTATACCCGGTCCTACGAGCAGTACTTC
>TRBJ2-5|-|-|TRBV11-2
CASSLGLQLQETQYF
TGTGCCAGCAGCTTAGGGCTACAGCTCCAAGAGACCCAGTACTTC
>TRBJ1-1|-|-|TRBV20-1
CSVVPIEAFF
TGCAGTGTAGTTCCAATCGAAGCTTTCTTT
>TRBJ2-1|once|TRBD1|TRBV7-3
CASSTKPGTDAGNEQFF
TGTGCCAGCAGCACGAAACCCGGGACAGACGCGGGCAATGAGCAGTTCTTC
>TRBJ2-1|-|-|TRBV11-2
CASSRGGVRANEQFF
TGTGCCAGCAGCCGCGGCGGAGTCCGGGCCAATGAGCAGTTCTTC
>TRBJ2-5|-|-|TRBV15
CATSREDSYQETQYF
TGTGCCACCAGCAGAGAGGACAGCTACCAAGAGACCCAGTACTTC
>TRBJ2-3|-|TRBD2|TRBV9
CASSAWLSSGTHTQYF
TGTGCCAGCAGCGCGTGGCTAAGTAGCGGGACCCATACGCAGTATTTT
>TRBJ2-5|-|TRBD2|TRBV5-1
CASSWPAVAGGETQYF
TGCGCCAGCAGCTGGCCGGCGGTGGCGGGAGGGGAGACCCAGTACTTC
>TRBJ1-2|-|-|TRBV28
CASSFPGQGHGYTF
TGTGCCAGCAGTTTTCCAGGGCAAGGGCATGGCTACACCTTC
>TRBJ1-1|-|-|TRBV19
CASSITRVGDTEAFF
TGTGCCAGTAGTATCACAAGGGTGGGGGACACTGAAGCTTTCTTT